The 15 T cell receptor beta chains listed next were all sequenced from one sample in a study of beta chain features in type 1 diabetes. Since all of the isolated RNA was reverse transcribed, expressed TCRB transcripts were what got sequenced. Libraries were prepared by immunoSEQ multiplex PCR; TCRdb keeps only in-frame clonotypes and omits some of them. Among more than 250,000 clones listed, around an eighth were seen once. Study results and limitations: Moderate but significant shortening of TCRB CDR3s was recorded in all four CD4+ subsets from Type 1 diabetes patients.

No antigen has been identified for these receptors. The sample comprised naive CD4+ T cells from blood. The receptor set was obtained from a man aged 30 to 39 with type 1 diabetes.

This clone was seen a handful of times. The chain carries TRBV7-3 and TRBJ1-1; D is undetermined. Deletions cut 0 bases from V and 1 base from J, with 6 bases between. Per the germline V gene, CDR1 is SGHTA and CDR2 is FQGTGA. The CDR3 totals 14 residues. This CDR3 reads CASSLTPGNTEAFF. The CDR3 DNA sequence: TGTGCCAGCAGCTTAACGCCCGGGAACACTGAAGCTTTCTTT.

Only a few counts were recorded for this clone. The V call is TRBV30, the J call TRBJ1-2; D might be TRBD1 (5 bases). Germline V gene data show CDR1 as GTSNPN and CDR2 as SVGIG (reference sequence). The CDR3 contains 12 residues. Between the trimmed V and J ends, which lost 3 bases and 8 bases, there was a span of 13 bases. CDR3 DNA: TGTGCCTGGAGGGGAGGGGCAGAAGGCTACACCTTC. Its translation: CAWRGGAEGYTF.

The CDR3 DNA follows: TGTGCCAGCAGTTTAGTTTCTTTGGAGCAGTACTTC. It specifies CASSLVSLEQYF. The rearrangement joins TRBV28 to TRBJ2-7; D is unresolved. This CDR3 contains 12 residues. CDR1 is MDHEN and CDR2 is SYDVKM in the germline V gene. The ends were cut back, 2 bases at V and 7 bases at J, with 9 bases in the middle.

This clone has a handful of counts. This chain links TRBV19 with TRBJ2-7; 8 nucleotides match TRBD1. The V and J ends lost 4 bases and 3 bases, in that order; junction bases with no gene match: 5. The CDR3 consists of 14 residues. Germline V gene sequence: CDR1 LNHDA, CDR2 SQIVND (reference sequence). The CDR3 DNA reads TGTGCCAGTAGTACAGGACAGGGAGTCTACGAGCAGTACTTC. This translates into CASSTGQGVYEQYF. Based on the CDR3 plus reference TRBV19 and TRBJ2-7, the full variable domain is DGGITQSPKYLFRKEGQNVTLSCEQNLNHDAMYWYRQDPGQGLRLIYYSQIVNDFQKGDIAEGYSVSREKKESFPLTVTSAQKNPTAFYLCASSTGQGVYEQYFGPGTRLTVT.

This clone was found a few times. This chain connects TRBV9 to TRBJ2-1, with 7 bases lining up with TRBD2. The CDR3 is 14 amino acids. The V gene end was trimmed by 3 bases and the J gene end by 9 bases; junction bases not matched to a gene: 9. Germline assignment: CDR1 SGDLS and CDR2 YYNGEE. CDR3 bases: TGTGCCAGCAGCGCCACGACTAGCTTGGGTGAGCAGTTCTTC. The encoded protein is CASSATTSLGEQFF.

The rearrangement uses TRBV7-3 and TRBJ2-1, with D possibly TRBD1 on 6 matching bases. In germline, CDR1 is SGHTA, CDR2 FQGTGA. Deletions cut 2 bases from V and 6 bases from J, with 11 bases between. The CDR3 totals 14 residues. The CDR3 loop reads CASSLGGSTNEQFF. CDR3 nucleotides: TGTGCCAGCAGCTTAGGGGGCTCCACCAATGAGCAGTTCTTC.

This clone was seen a handful of times. The chain joins TRBV6-5 to TRBJ2-3, with D perhaps matching TRBD1 (6 bases). The CDR3 sequence is 13 residues long. Trimming shortened V by 6 bases and J by 2 bases, and 9 bases separated the two germline ends. Germline assignment: CDR1 MNHEY and CDR2 SVGAGI. CDR3 protein: CASRTGHTDTQYF. The CDR3 nucleotides are TGTGCCAGCAGGACAGGCCACACAGATACGCAGTATTTT.

This clone was picked up a small number of times. V and J are TRBV7-2 and TRBJ2-1; 9 positions match TRBD1. Looked up from germline, CDR1 is SGHTA and CDR2 is FQGNSA. This CDR3 has 15 residues. J lost 8 bases, V lost 2 bases, and 7 bases had no gene match. CDR3: CASSLRQGVLDEQFF. In DNA form, the CDR3 reads TGTGCCAGCAGCTTACGACAGGGGGTGCTCGATGAGCAGTTCTTC.

This clone was detected a few times. This chain connects TRBV28 to TRBJ2-5; maybe TRBD2 (6 bases). The CDR3 runs 13 residues. Deletions cut 3 bases from V and 5 bases from J, with 10 bases between. Germline V lookup: CDR1 MDHEN, CDR2 SYDVKM. CDR3 bases: TGTGCCAGCAGTTTGGAGGGTAGGGAGACCCAGTACTTC. Its protein product is CASSLEGRETQYF.

The chain carries TRBV28 and TRBJ2-5; D uncertain. V lost 5 bases and J 1 base, leaving 5 bases between the germline ends. Germline V CDR1 and CDR2: MDHEN, SYDVKM. The CDR3 totals 12 residues. DNA for the CDR3: TGTGCCAGCAGTACACCCCAAGAGACCCAGTACTTC. The encoded protein is CASSTPQETQYF.

This chain uses TRBV29-1 with TRBJ2-7; 9 positions agree with TRBD2. Trimming removed 4 bases from V and 2 bases from J; junction bases left unmatched: 9. CDR3 length equals 15 residues. The germline CDR1 and CDR2 sequences are SQVTM and ANQGSEA. CDR3 amino acids: CSVAGATSGTYEQYF. The CDR3 nucleotides are TGCAGCGTTGCCGGTGCGACTAGCGGAACCTACGAGCAGTACTTC.

The table lists this clone with a few counts. The chain carries TRBV6-1 and TRBJ2-4; tentative D call: TRBD1 (6 bases). This CDR3 comprises 14 residues. Trimming left V 1 base short and J 5 bases short, with 9 bases between. Germline V gives CDR1 MNHNS, CDR2 SASEGT. This chain's CDR3 is CASSEGGRENIQYF. The CDR3 DNA reads TGTGCCAGCAGTGAAGGGGGGCGCGAAAACATTCAGTACTTC.

A few counts support this clone. V gene TRBV11-2 combines with J gene TRBJ1-2, with D perhaps matching TRBD1 (5 bases). V lost 0 bases to trimming and J lost 4 bases, with 18 bases between them. CDR3 size: 17 residues. CDR1 is SGHAT and CDR2 is FQNNGV in the germline V gene. The CDR3: CASSLENSGREAYGYTF. The CDR3 coding sequence is TGTGCCAGCAGCTTAGAAAATAGCGGCAGGGAGGCCTATGGCTACACCTTC.

The chain links TRBV18 to TRBJ2-3, with 8 bases aligning to TRBD2. The V segment lost 6 bases and the J segment 3 bases; nucleotides outside the gene matches: 5. CDR1 is KGHSH, CDR2 LQKENI, per germline. This CDR3 has 14 amino acids. CDR3 sequence: CASSLAGITDTQYF. The CDR3 DNA reads as TGTGCCAGCTCGCTAGCGGGTATAACAGATACGCAGTATTTT. The full variable domain, with the rest looked up from reference TRBV18 and TRBJ2-3, is NAGVMQNPRHLVRRRGQEARLRCSPMKGHSHVYWYRQLPEEGLKFMVYLQKENIIDESGMPKERFSAEFPKEGPSILRIQQVVRGDSAAYFCASSLAGITDTQYFGPGTRLTVL.

Remarks on this clone: At one end, the junction sequence differs from germline, possibly due to a read error. The genes are TRBV5-4 and TRBJ2-5, with D maybe TRBD2 (6 bases). CDR1 SGHNT and CDR2 YYREEE come from the germline V gene (reference sequence). This CDR3 is 14 amino acids long. CDR3 sequence (DNA): TGTGCCAGCAGCTTGGCGGGAGTGGGAGAGACCCAGCACTTC. This codes for CASSLAGVGETQHF.